This TCR beta chain was captured in a study of T cells after yellow fever vaccination. Study observations and caveats: There was a possibility that FACS-sorted repertoires contained abundant clonotypes contaminating from the bulk population. The booster saw the reappearance of most primary-vaccination clones (approximately 97% CD4, about 90% CD8). Overlap between CD4 and CD8 compartments was detected for a small share of clonotypes.

This clonotype was recorded at least ten times. No antigen is known for it. Via MiXCR, TCRdb re-called the 5' RACE reads, giving one row per CDR3 protein. The sample holds about 320,000 distinct CDR3 sequences, 6.8% seen once. Per the germline V gene, CDR1 is SGHRS and CDR2 is YFSETQ. CDR3 length equals 14 residues. Losses at the gene ends were 6 bases for V and 2 bases for J; bases not matched to a gene: 7. This clonotype was obtained from a man aged 18 to 30 who received the YFV17D yellow fever vaccine. The sample in question was PBMCs, obtained approximately 40 days after the first yellow fever vaccination. The J gene is TRBJ2-5, the V gene TRBV5-1; 7 bases match TRBD1. The CDR3 nucleotides are TGCGCCAGCACCCGAGGGGGACAGCAAGAGACCCAGTACTTC. This gives the protein CASTRGGQQETQYF.